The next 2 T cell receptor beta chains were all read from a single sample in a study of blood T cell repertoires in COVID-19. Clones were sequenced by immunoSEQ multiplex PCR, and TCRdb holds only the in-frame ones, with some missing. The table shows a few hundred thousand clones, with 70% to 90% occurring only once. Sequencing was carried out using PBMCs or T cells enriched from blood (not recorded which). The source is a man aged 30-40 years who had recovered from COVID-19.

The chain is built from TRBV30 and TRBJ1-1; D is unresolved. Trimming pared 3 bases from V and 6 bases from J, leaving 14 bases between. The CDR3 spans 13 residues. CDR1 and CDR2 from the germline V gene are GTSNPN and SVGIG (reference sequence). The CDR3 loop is CAWRVPPRAEAFF. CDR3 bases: TGTGCCTGGAGGGTCCCGCCGAGGGCTGAAGCTTTCTTT.

The CDR3 DNA follows: TGTGCCAGCAGGGACGACAGGAGCTCCTACAATGAGCAGTTCTTC. This translates into CASRDDRSSYNEQFF. The rearrangement joins TRBV2 to TRBJ2-1; perhaps TRBD1 as D (6 bases). This CDR3 has 15 residues. Germline assignment: CDR1 SNHLY and CDR2 FYNNEI. V lost 6 bases to trimming and J lost 0 bases, with 12 bases between them.